The following is a T cell receptor (beta chain) sequence with its context. Its antigen is unknown. Germline CDR1 and CDR2: SGHTA and FQGTGA. V shed 5 bases, J shed 4 bases, and the junction held 5 bases outside the gene matches. This CDR3 spans 13 amino acids. The sample originates from a study of T cells after yellow fever vaccination. Notes on the study in general: In post-booster samples, most primary-vaccination clones reappeared (just under 98% CD4, 88% CD8). Among all clonotypes, a small share was observed in both CD4 and CD8 compartments.

TCRdb reprocessed the 5' RACE reads via MiXCR and lists one record per CDR3 protein. The sample consists of about 580,000 distinct CDR3 sequences, about 15% of them appearing once. The sequence was obtained from a man aged 18 to 35 who received the YFV17D yellow fever vaccine. The material sequenced was PBMCs, taken about 5 days after the first yellow fever vaccination. The chain carries TRBV7-3 and TRBJ2-7, with 7 bases lining up with TRBD2. In nucleotides, the CDR3 is TGTGCCAGCAGCCGTGAGCGGGGATACGAGCAGTACTTC. Translated, it gives CASSRERGYEQYF.